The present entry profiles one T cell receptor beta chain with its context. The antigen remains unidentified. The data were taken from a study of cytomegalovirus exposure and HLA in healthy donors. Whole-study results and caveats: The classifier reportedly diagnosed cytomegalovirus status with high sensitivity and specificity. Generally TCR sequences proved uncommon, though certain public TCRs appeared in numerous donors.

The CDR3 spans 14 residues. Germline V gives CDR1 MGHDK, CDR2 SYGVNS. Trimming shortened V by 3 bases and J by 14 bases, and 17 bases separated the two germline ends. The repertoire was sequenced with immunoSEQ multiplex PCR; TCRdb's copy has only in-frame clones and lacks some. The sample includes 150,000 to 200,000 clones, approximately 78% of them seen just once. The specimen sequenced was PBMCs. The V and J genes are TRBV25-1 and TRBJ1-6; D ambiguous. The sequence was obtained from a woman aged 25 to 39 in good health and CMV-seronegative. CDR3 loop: CASSDLPSGLALHF. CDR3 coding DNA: TGTGCCAGCAGTGATCTTCCTAGCGGACTAGCCCTCCACTTT.